The rows below give T cell receptor beta chains drawn from one sample of a study of regulatory T cells in long-lasting Graves disease. TCRdb reprocessed the multiplex PCR reads via MiXCR and lists one record per CDR3 protein. The sample carries hundreds of thousands of distinct CDR3 sequences, about 20% recorded once. Sequenced here: peripheral blood mononuclear cells (PBMCs), sampled when the disease was refractory, from a patient treated with antithyroid drugs. These receptors all come from a female donor with Graves disease. Each CDR3 is given with its conserved first and last residue. D genes are given only for firm matches. Expanded clones are given a class, and other clones once, few, many or no size at all.

j_call d_call clone_size cdr3_length v_call cdr3_aa cdr3_nt
TRBJ2-5 . many 18 TRBV11-3 CASSHTVKDPSYQETQYF TGTGCCAGCAGCCACACTGTGAAGGATCCATCGTACCAAGAGACCCAGTACTTC
TRBJ1-3 . . 15 TRBV6-2/TRBV6-3 CASRPKLSGGNTIYF TGTGCCAGCAGGCCGAAACTCTCGGGGGGAAACACCATATATTTT
TRBJ2-7 TRBD1 . 17 TRBV6-1 CASRGGLTGSDAYEQYF TGTGCCAGCAGAGGAGGCTTGACAGGGTCCGATGCCTACGAGCAGTACTTC
TRBJ2-1 TRBD2 . 16 TRBV4-1 CASSQDPLAGTNEQFF TGCGCCAGCAGCCAAGACCCACTAGCGGGAACCAATGAGCAGTTCTTC
TRBJ2-3 . . 16 TRBV6-5 CASSLSTSSFPDTQYF TGTGCCAGCAGTTTATCCACTAGCAGCTTCCCAGATACGCAGTATTTT
TRBJ2-5 TRBD1 few 15 TRBV7-9 CASSTGQGAFETQYF TGTGCCAGCAGCACGGGACAGGGGGCTTTTGAGACCCAGTACTTC
TRBJ2-7 . . 13 TRBV6-2/TRBV6-3 CASRIGQFYEQYF TGTGCCAGCAGAATTGGACAGTTTTACGAGCAGTACTTC
TRBJ2-1 . few 12 TRBV30 CAWSRGPNQQFF TGTGCCTGGAGTAGGGGTCCCAATCAGCAGTTCTTC
TRBJ1-5 TRBD1 many 14 TRBV12-3/TRBV12-4 CASSLTGVGQPQHF TGTGCCAGCAGTCTTACAGGGGTGGGGCAGCCCCAGCATTTT
TRBJ1-1 . once 15 TRBV14 CASSQGQGSNTEAFF TGTGCCAGCAGCCAAGGCCAGGGCTCGAACACTGAAGCTTTCTTT
TRBJ2-5 . . 16 TRBV4-1 CASSPEPQRSGETQYF TGCGCCAGCAGCCCAGAACCGCAGCGGTCGGGGGAGACCCAGTACTTC
TRBJ2-7 TRBD2 few 18 TRBV7-2 CASSSRTSVQSFVYEQYF TGTGCCAGCAGCTCCAGGACTAGCGTTCAATCATTTGTCTACGAGCAGTACTTC
TRBJ2-1 . . 13 TRBV7-6 CASSLERYNEQFF TGTGCCAGCAGCTTGGAACGGTACAATGAGCAGTTCTTC
TRBJ2-6 . few 14 TRBV29-1 CSVEDPRGANVLTF TGCAGCGTTGAAGATCCGCGGGGGGCCAACGTCCTGACTTTC
TRBJ2-7 . once 11 TRBV29-1 CSVLGGYEQYF TGCAGCGTTCTTGGGGGGTACGAGCAGTACTTC
TRBJ2-7 . . 16 TRBV4-3 CASSQGPGANSYEQYF TGCGCCAGCAGCCAAGGTCCCGGGGCTAACTCCTACGAGCAGTACTTC
TRBJ1-1 TRBD1 many 13 TRBV28 CASSLMRQGSAFF TGTGCCAGCAGTTTAATGCGACAGGGGTCAGCTTTCTTT
TRBJ2-7 . . 13 TRBV20-1 CSCTPRDSYEQYF TGCAGTTGCACGCCCAGGGACTCCTACGAGCAGTACTTC
TRBJ1-5 . . 15 TRBV28 CASSISLGSNQPQHF TGTGCCAGCAGTATCTCACTGGGGAGCAATCAGCCCCAGCATTTT
TRBJ1-1 . many 12 TRBV14 CASSLYATEAFF TGTGCCAGCAGCTTATACGCCACTGAAGCTTTCTTT
TRBJ1-4 TRBD1 . 14 TRBV11-2 CASSSRTGMEKLFF TGTGCCAGCAGCTCCAGGACAGGGATGGAAAAACTGTTTTTT
TRBJ2-7 . . 13 TRBV30 CAWSTGITYEQYF TGTGCCTGGAGTACCGGGATCACCTACGAGCAGTACTTC
TRBJ2-2 . few 17 TRBV19 CASTSLPGTATTGELFF TGTGCCAGTACATCACTCCCCGGGACCGCAACCACCGGGGAGCTGTTTTTT
TRBJ2-7 TRBD2 many 18 TRBV28 CASSFTSGREGTTYEQYF TGTGCCAGCAGTTTCACTAGCGGGAGAGAGGGGACCACCTACGAGCAGTACTTC
TRBJ2-5 . . 14 TRBV5-1 CASSLEGHQETQYF TGCGCCAGCAGCTTGGAGGGACATCAGGAGACCCAGTACTTC
TRBJ2-7 . many 14 TRBV20-1 CSARDRPHPYEQYF TGCAGTGCTAGAGATCGGCCGCATCCTTACGAGCAGTACTTC
TRBJ2-3 . . 16 TRBV11-2 CASSRGPSRDTDTQYF TGTGCCAGCAGTCGTGGACCCAGCCGGGACACAGATACGCAGTATTTT
TRBJ1-1 . . 15 TRBV12-3/TRBV12-4 CASSTGQRLNTEAFF TGTGCCAGCAGTACTGGACAGAGACTGAACACTGAAGCTTTCTTT
TRBJ2-7 . many 13 TRBV18 CASSPKVTYEQYF TGTGCCAGCTCACCAAAAGTCACCTACGAGCAGTACTTC
TRBJ1-6 . many 14 TRBV5-5 CASSYTGVEGPLHF TGTGCCAGCAGCTATACAGGTGTCGAGGGACCCCTCCACTTT
TRBJ2-5 TRBD2 few 15 TRBV20-1 CSAMGLAISAETQYF TGCAGTGCAATGGGACTAGCTATCTCAGCCGAGACCCAGTACTTC
TRBJ2-2 TRBD2 few 15 TRBV7-3 CASSAGRGGPGELFF TGTGCCAGCAGCGCCGGCCGCGGGGGTCCCGGGGAGCTGTTTTTT
TRBJ1-5 . few 14 TRBV10-3 CAISPGETNQPQHF TGTGCCATCAGTCCCGGGGAAACCAATCAGCCCCAGCATTTT
TRBJ2-3 . few 12 TRBV29-1 CSVEMRTDTQYF TGCAGCGTTGAAATGCGCACAGATACGCAGTATTTT
TRBJ2-2 . many 13 TRBV7-3 CASSSTRNGELFF TGTGCCAGCAGCTCCACCCGCAACGGGGAGCTGTTTTTT
TRBJ2-7 . . 14 TRBV20-1 CSASWLLQFDEQYF TGCAGTGCTAGTTGGCTGCTGCAGTTCGACGAGCAGTACTTC
TRBJ2-1 . . 13 TRBV11-2 CASSNPQGYEQFF TGTGCCAGCAGTAATCCTCAGGGCTATGAGCAGTTCTTC
TRBJ2-4 TRBD2 few 15 TRBV7-3 CASSLTPGLEGIQYF TGTGCCAGCAGCTTAACCCCGGGACTAGAAGGCATTCAGTACTTC
TRBJ2-7 TRBD1 many 16 TRBV7-2 CASSSRQGRITYEQYF TGTGCCAGCAGCTCGCGACAGGGACGGATCACCTACGAGCAGTACTTC
TRBJ2-1 . . 14 TRBV11-3 CASSPQDSGGEQFF TGTGCCAGCAGCCCCCAGGACTCCGGAGGTGAGCAGTTCTTC
TRBJ1-2 . many 14 TRBV15 CATSYDSDFYGYTF TGTGCCACCAGTTACGACTCGGATTTTTATGGCTACACCTTC
TRBJ2-7 TRBD2 once 17 TRBV6-9 CASSYSKTSGRIYEQYF TGTGCCAGCAGTTACTCAAAGACTAGCGGGAGGATTTACGAGCAGTACTTC
TRBJ2-7 . many 14 TRBV28 CASSTGRLSYEQYF TGTGCCAGCAGTACGGGACGCCTGTCCTACGAGCAGTACTTC
TRBJ2-5 . many 15 TRBV12-3/TRBV12-4 CASSPHYRVLETQYF TGTGCCAGCAGTCCACACTACAGGGTTCTGGAGACCCAGTACTTC
TRBJ2-7 . few 13 TRBV11-2 CASSLAWGYEQYF TGTGCCAGCAGCTTAGCATGGGGCTACGAGCAGTACTTC
TRBJ1-1 . few 13 TRBV6-2/TRBV6-3 CASSYSLRTEAFF TGTGCCAGCAGTTACTCCCTCCGCACTGAAGCTTTCTTT
TRBJ2-6 TRBD1 . 18 TRBV4-3 CASSQSGQIISGANVLTF TGCGCCAGCAGCCAATCGGGACAGATAATTTCTGGGGCCAACGTCCTGACTTTC
TRBJ2-7 TRBD2 few 14 TRBV6-5 CASSYSAGGTGQYF TGTGCCAGCAGTTACTCTGCGGGAGGCACTGGGCAGTACTTC
TRBJ2-6 . many 17 TRBV19 CASKKGGLATGANVLTF TGTGCCAGTAAAAAAGGGGGGCTAGCAACTGGGGCCAACGTCCTGACTTTC
TRBJ1-5 TRBD1 . 15 TRBV20-1 CSAPRQGAGNQPQHF TGCAGTGCCCCCCGACAGGGGGCAGGCAATCAGCCCCAGCATTTT
TRBJ1-1 . few 11 TRBV6-1 CASSEFRGTFF TGTGCCAGCAGTGAATTCCGTGGGACTTTCTTT
TRBJ2-7 TRBD1 . 14 TRBV7-9 CASSSSGTVYEQYF TGTGCCAGCAGCTCGTCGGGGACAGTGTACGAGCAGTACTTC
TRBJ2-2 . many 13 TRBV2 CASRIGQTGELFF TGTGCCAGCAGAATAGGACAAACCGGGGAGCTGTTTTTT
TRBJ2-1 TRBD2 . 16 TRBV15 CATSRRTSGSLREQFF TGTGCCACCAGCAGAAGGACTAGCGGGAGCCTCAGGGAGCAGTTCTTC
TRBJ2-7 . . 17 TRBV4-3 CASSQGGVGLGSYEQYF TGCGCCAGCAGCCAAGGTGGCGTGGGACTGGGATCCTACGAGCAGTACTTC
TRBJ1-5 . many 15 TRBV28 CASSLSGISNQPQHF TGTGCCAGCAGCTTGTCAGGGATTAGCAATCAGCCCCAGCATTTT
TRBJ2-7 . . 16 TRBV7-9 CASSRRDRDTFYEQYF TGTGCCAGCAGCCGCAGAGACCGGGACACCTTCTACGAGCAGTACTTC
TRBJ2-1 . few 17 TRBV6-5 CASSSDDPLSSYNEQFF TGTGCCAGCAGTTCCGACGACCCCTTAAGCTCCTACAATGAGCAGTTCTTC
TRBJ2-7 TRBD2 many 17 TRBV28 CASRLVVPSGFTYEQYF TGTGCCAGCAGGTTGGTGGTGCCTAGCGGTTTTACCTACGAGCAGTACTTC
TRBJ2-7 . many 12 TRBV2 CASSADGDEQYF TGTGCCAGCAGCGCTGACGGGGACGAGCAGTACTTC